This is a list of T cell receptor beta chains from one sample in a study of blood T cell repertoires in COVID-19. Only in-frame clones appear in the TCRdb table, and some are missing; sequencing was by immunoSEQ multiplex PCR. The top ten hold about 22% of the sample, which has approximately 53,000 clones, about four fifths seen once. Sequencing was performed on peripheral blood. These receptors came from a woman aged 55-70 years with acute or convalescent COVID-19. The CDR3 runs from the conserved cysteine through the conserved F or W. D genes are given only for firm matches. A clone size is listed for some rows: how often the clone was seen (once, few, many), or a class if it is expanded.

cdr3_nt | cdr3_aa | clone_size | j_call | v_call | d_call
TGTGCCAGCAGCTTCCGTCGAGGGGCTCGGGAGGCTTTCTTT | CASSFRRGAREAFF | - | TRBJ1-1 | TRBV7-2 | -
TGTGCCAGCAGCTTTGACAGAGAACTTGAAGCTTTCTTT | CASSFDRELEAFF | - | TRBJ1-1 | TRBV7-2 | -
TGTGCCAGCATCACTATGTATAGGTGGGGACAGGGAGGCGGCTACACCTTC | CASITMYRWGQGGGYTF | - | TRBJ1-2 | TRBV11-3 | TRBD1
TGTGCCAGCAGTGATCAACTTACAGGGGGCGCAGGAAATGGGGCCAACGTCCTGACTTTC | CASSDQLTGGAGNGANVLTF | - | TRBJ2-6 | TRBV6-1 | TRBD1
TGTGCCAGCTCACCAAGGACTAGCGGGGGGATGAACACCGGGGAGCTGTTTTTT | CASSPRTSGGMNTGELFF | - | TRBJ2-2 | TRBV18 | TRBD2
TGTGCCAGCAGCGTTCAAGGGGGCGGAGAGACCCAGTACTTC | CASSVQGGGETQYF | - | TRBJ2-5 | TRBV9 | TRBD1
TGCGCCAGCAGCCAAGAAAGCGGGACCGAACAGCCCCAGCATTTT | CASSQESGTEQPQHF | - | TRBJ1-5 | TRBV4-1 | -
TGTGCCAGCAGCCTGCGGACAACGAACACCGGGGAGCTGTTTTTT | CASSLRTTNTGELFF | - | TRBJ2-2 | TRBV11-2 | -
TGTGCCAGCAGCAAGGCGCAAAGGGTACGGGGGGGTGGCCATGAGCAGTTCTTC | CASSKAQRVRGGGHEQFF | once | TRBJ2-1 | TRBV21-1 | -
TGCGCCAGCAGCACCGACCGAGCGGGGTCATTCACAGATACGCAGTATTTT | CASSTDRAGSFTDTQYF | - | TRBJ2-3 | TRBV5-1 | TRBD2
TGTGCCAGCAGTCCTTGGACAGGGGAGAATTCACCCCTCCACTTT | CASSPWTGENSPLHF | - | TRBJ1-6 | TRBV6-5 | TRBD1
TGTGCCAGCAGGGCGGGGACAGGGTACTATGGCTACACCTTC | CASRAGTGYYGYTF | - | TRBJ1-2 | TRBV6-5 | TRBD1
TGTGCCAGCAGTGGACAGGCCTACGAGCAGTACTTC | CASSGQAYEQYF | - | TRBJ2-7 | TRBV25-1 | -
TGTGCCAGCAGCGTATCTAACGGCGGGGATGGCACTGAAGCTTTCTTT | CASSVSNGGDGTEAFF | few | TRBJ1-1 | TRBV9 | -
TGTGCCAGCAGCGTCGGACCAGGGTCGCCCCTCCACTTT | CASSVGPGSPLHF | - | TRBJ1-6 | TRBV9 | -
TGTGCCAGCAGTTGGCGGACAGGCCGACAAGAGACCCAGTACTTC | CASSWRTGRQETQYF | - | TRBJ2-5 | TRBV27 | TRBD1
TGTGCCTGGAGTGTACAGGGCGGCGAGCAGTACTTC | CAWSVQGGEQYF | - | TRBJ2-7 | TRBV30 | -
TGTGCCACCAGCAGATCCCATTTCACAGGGTTGCGTGGCTACACCTTC | CATSRSHFTGLRGYTF | - | TRBJ1-2 | TRBV15 | -
TGTGCCAGCAGCGGGGACAGGGTGGGTGAAAAACTGTTTTTT | CASSGDRVGEKLFF | few | TRBJ1-4 | TRBV9 | TRBD1
TGTGCCAGCAGCTTAGGGGGGGCAGGGGGCTACGAGCAGTACTTC | CASSLGGAGGYEQYF | - | TRBJ2-7 | TRBV7-2 | -
TGTGCCAGCAGTCCTCCCCAGGGGGCCCGCAGGCCCCAGCATTTT | CASSPPQGARRPQHF | - | TRBJ1-5 | TRBV27 | TRBD1
TGTGCCAGCCTCCCCCTCGGACAGGGGGTGATTAACTATGGCTACACCTTC | CASLPLGQGVINYGYTF | few | TRBJ1-2 | TRBV19 | TRBD1
TGTGCCAGCAGCTTCTCCCCGGGGACAAGAGCCCGGGAGCTGTTTTTT | CASSFSPGTRARELFF | - | TRBJ2-2 | TRBV7-3 | -
TGCGCCACTTCCCGTGGACAGGCCAACAATGAGCAGTTCTTC | CATSRGQANNEQFF | - | TRBJ2-1 | TRBV5-1 | TRBD1
TGTGCCAGCAGCTCCAGTTGGAGCGACTTACATGGCTACACCTTC | CASSSSWSDLHGYTF | - | TRBJ1-2 | TRBV7-9 | -
TGCGCCAGCAGCGGCCGGACTAGCGGGGGACTAGCCAAAAACATTCAGTACTTC | CASSGRTSGGLAKNIQYF | - | TRBJ2-4 | TRBV5-1 | TRBD2
TGTGCCAGCAGTCCAACATCGGGACAGAGCTATGGCTACACCTTC | CASSPTSGQSYGYTF | - | TRBJ1-2 | TRBV6-5 | TRBD1
TGTGCCACCAGCAGAGAACAGGGGGATGAAAAACTGTTTTTT | CATSREQGDEKLFF | - | TRBJ1-4 | TRBV15 | TRBD1
TGTGCCAGCAGCCCCCAGGGTGCAGTTCGACATCGCTACACCTTC | CASSPQGAVRHRYTF | - | TRBJ1-2 | TRBV6-5 | -
TGTGCCAGCAGCTCAACCGGGACAGGGGGCGAGGAGCAGTACTTC | CASSSTGTGGEEQYF | once | TRBJ2-7 | TRBV5-6 | TRBD1
TGTGCCAGCAGCTTGATAGGGGACTACACCTTC | CASSLIGDYTF | - | TRBJ1-2 | TRBV7-8 | -
TGTGCCAGCAGCTTAGTTAGCGGCAGCACAGATACGCAGTATTTT | CASSLVSGSTDTQYF | once | TRBJ2-3 | TRBV7-9 | -
TGTGCCATCGTGTTTCGGGACAGGGAGATTAGCGGAAGAGATCAGCCCCAGCATTTT | CAIVFRDREISGRDQPQHF | - | TRBJ1-5 | TRBV6-9 | TRBD1
TGCAGTGCCGCTTCTCAGGATACGCAGTATTTT | CSAASQDTQYF | once | TRBJ2-3 | TRBV20-1 | -
TGCAGTGCTAGTGCCGGGACTAGCGGGGGTTACCAAGAGACCCAGTACTTC | CSASAGTSGGYQETQYF | - | TRBJ2-5 | TRBV20-1 | TRBD2
TGTGCCAGTAGTATGATCGTCGAGGGAGTGGGCGGCTACACCTTC | CASSMIVEGVGGYTF | once | TRBJ1-2 | TRBV19 | -
TGTGCCAGCAGTGGGGACATCACCTACACCGGGGAGCTGTTTTTT | CASSGDITYTGELFF | - | TRBJ2-2 | TRBV27 | -
TGTGCCACCAGCAGAGAGGGTATGGGCAGGGGGAACACTGAAGCTTTCTTT | CATSREGMGRGNTEAFF | - | TRBJ1-1 | TRBV15 | -
TGTGCCAGCAGTTCTAGCGGGGGGTTGGCCGGGGAGCTGTTTTTT | CASSSSGGLAGELFF | - | TRBJ2-2 | TRBV27 | TRBD2
TGTGCCAGCAGCCAGAGTGGGGGGGGCTACGAGCAGTACTTC | CASSQSGGGYEQYF | - | TRBJ2-7 | TRBV7-9 | TRBD2
TGTGCCAGCAGTGAGGGGGGGACTAATGAAAAACTGTTTTTT | CASSEGGTNEKLFF | - | TRBJ1-4 | TRBV5-4 | -
TGTGCCAGCAGCCCAGGGGCTCTCACAGATACGCAGTATTTT | CASSPGALTDTQYF | once | TRBJ2-3 | TRBV5-4 | -
TGTGCCAGCAGCGGAGGGGGACACACTGAAGCTTTCTTT | CASSGGGHTEAFF | few | TRBJ1-1 | TRBV9 | -
TGTGCCAGCAGCTTAGGGACTAGCGGGACAGAGACCCAGTACTTC | CASSLGTSGTETQYF | - | TRBJ2-5 | TRBV7-2 | TRBD2
TGCAGCGTTCAGGTCTCGGACACTGAAGCTTTCTTT | CSVQVSDTEAFF | - | TRBJ1-1 | TRBV29-1 | -
TGCGCCAGCAGCCAAGTAGAGTTTCCCCCCTCAAGCGGCTACACCTTC | CASSQVEFPPSSGYTF | - | TRBJ1-2 | TRBV4-1 | -
TGTGCCAGTCTTGGGACAGACTTCACAGATACGCAGTATTTT | CASLGTDFTDTQYF | - | TRBJ2-3 | TRBV2 | TRBD1
TGTGCCAGCAGTTTATCCGGGACAGGATTTGCAACTAATGAAAAACTGTTTTTT | CASSLSGTGFATNEKLFF | few | TRBJ1-4 | TRBV27 | TRBD1
TGTGCCAGTAGTATAGAAGAGGCTGGCATTCAGTACTTC | CASSIEEAGIQYF | - | TRBJ2-4 | TRBV19 | -
TGCGCCAGCAGTGAGTCATGGGGACAGACCTACGAGCAGTACTTC | CASSESWGQTYEQYF | - | TRBJ2-7 | TRBV10-2 | TRBD1
TGTGCCAGCAGTGTTGAAGGGGACAATCAGCCCCAGCATTTT | CASSVEGDNQPQHF | - | TRBJ1-5 | TRBV2 | -
TGTGCCAGCAGCATGAGACAGGTCCGGGGAAACACCATATATTTT | CASSMRQVRGNTIYF | - | TRBJ1-3 | TRBV7-9 | -
TGTGCCAGCAGTTTAACAGGTGGCACCGGGGAGCTGTTTTTT | CASSLTGGTGELFF | once | TRBJ2-2 | TRBV27 | -
TGTGCCAGCAGCCAAGGGACAGGCGACAAGACAGATACGCAGTATTTT | CASSQGTGDKTDTQYF | - | TRBJ2-3 | TRBV3-1/TRBV3-2 | TRBD1
TGTGCCAGCAGCTACCGGGACAGAGAGACCCAGTACTTC | CASSYRDRETQYF | - | TRBJ2-5 | TRBV7-2 | TRBD1
TGTGCCAGCAGCCAAACGGTGGGGGGGCCGCTCTCTGAGCAGTACTTC | CASSQTVGGPLSEQYF | - | TRBJ2-7 | TRBV3-1/TRBV3-2 | -
TGTGCCAGCACCGAGCGGGGGGACGGCACAGATACGCAGTATTTT | CASTERGDGTDTQYF | - | TRBJ2-3 | TRBV7-2 | TRBD2
TGTGCCAGCAGTGATCAGGTCCCAGATACGCAGTATTTT | CASSDQVPDTQYF | - | TRBJ2-3 | TRBV6-1 | -
TGTGCCAGCAGTCAGGGGTTTACGAACACTGAAGCTTTCTTT | CASSQGFTNTEAFF | - | TRBJ1-1 | TRBV6-5 | -